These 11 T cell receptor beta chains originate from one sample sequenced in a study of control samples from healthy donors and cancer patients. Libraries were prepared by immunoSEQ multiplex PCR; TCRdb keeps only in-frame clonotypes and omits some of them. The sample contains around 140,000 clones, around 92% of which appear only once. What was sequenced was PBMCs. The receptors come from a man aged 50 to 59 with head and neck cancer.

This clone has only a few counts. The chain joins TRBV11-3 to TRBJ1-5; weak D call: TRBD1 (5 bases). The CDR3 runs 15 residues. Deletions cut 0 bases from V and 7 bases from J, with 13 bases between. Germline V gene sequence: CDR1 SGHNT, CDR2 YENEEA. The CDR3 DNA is TGTGCCAGCAGCTTAGACAGGGCGGCAGGCCAGCCCCAGCATTTT. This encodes CASSLDRAAGQPQHF.

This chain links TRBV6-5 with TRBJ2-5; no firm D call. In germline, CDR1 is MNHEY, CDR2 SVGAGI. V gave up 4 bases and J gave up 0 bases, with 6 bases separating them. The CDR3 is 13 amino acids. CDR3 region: CASSSLYQETQYF. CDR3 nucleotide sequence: TGTGCCAGCAGTTCCTTGTACCAAGAGACCCAGTACTTC.

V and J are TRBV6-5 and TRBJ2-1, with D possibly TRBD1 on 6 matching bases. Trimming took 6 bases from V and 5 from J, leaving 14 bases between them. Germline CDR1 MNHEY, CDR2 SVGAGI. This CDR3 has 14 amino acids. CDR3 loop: CASSLDRPHNEQFF. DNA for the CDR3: TGTGCCAGCAGCCTAGACAGGCCACACAATGAGCAGTTCTTC.

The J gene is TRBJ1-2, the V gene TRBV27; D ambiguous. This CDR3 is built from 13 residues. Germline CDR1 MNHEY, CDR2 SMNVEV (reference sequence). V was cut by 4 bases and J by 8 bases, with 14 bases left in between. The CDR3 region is CASSSRPGSGYTF. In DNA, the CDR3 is TGTGCCAGCAGTTCCCGGCCGGGGTCGGGCTACACCTTC.

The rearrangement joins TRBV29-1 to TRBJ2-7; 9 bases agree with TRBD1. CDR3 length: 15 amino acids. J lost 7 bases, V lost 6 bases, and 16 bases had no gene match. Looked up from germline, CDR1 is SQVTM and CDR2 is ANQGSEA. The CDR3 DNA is TGCAGCGTGTCTAAAGTAGGCACAGGGGGCGATGAGCAGTACTTC. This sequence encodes CSVSKVGTGGDEQYF.

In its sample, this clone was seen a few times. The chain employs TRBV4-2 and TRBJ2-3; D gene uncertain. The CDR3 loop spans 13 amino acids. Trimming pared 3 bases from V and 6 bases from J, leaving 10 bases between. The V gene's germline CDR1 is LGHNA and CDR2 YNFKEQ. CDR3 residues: CASSHIPWDTQYF. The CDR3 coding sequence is TGTGCCAGCAGCCACATCCCTTGGGATACGCAGTATTTT.

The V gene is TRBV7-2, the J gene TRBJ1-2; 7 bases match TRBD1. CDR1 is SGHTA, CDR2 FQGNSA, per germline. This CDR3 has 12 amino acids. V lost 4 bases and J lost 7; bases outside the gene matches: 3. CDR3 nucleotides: TGTGCCAGCAGCTCGGACAGGCTTGGCTACACCTTC. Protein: CASSSDRLGYTF.

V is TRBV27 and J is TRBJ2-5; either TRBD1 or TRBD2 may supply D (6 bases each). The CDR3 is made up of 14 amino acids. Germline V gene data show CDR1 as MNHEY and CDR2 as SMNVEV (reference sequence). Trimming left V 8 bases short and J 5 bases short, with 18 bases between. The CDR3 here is CASATWGARETQYF. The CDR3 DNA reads TGTGCCAGCGCTACGTGGGGGGCTCGGGAGACCCAGTACTTC.

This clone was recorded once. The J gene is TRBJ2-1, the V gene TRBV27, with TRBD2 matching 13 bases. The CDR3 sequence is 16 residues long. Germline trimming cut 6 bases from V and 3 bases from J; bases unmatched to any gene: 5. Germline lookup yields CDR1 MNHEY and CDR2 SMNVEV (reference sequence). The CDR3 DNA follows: TGTGCCAGCAGCCTGACTAGCGGGGGGAACTACAATGAGCAGTTCTTC. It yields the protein CASSLTSGGNYNEQFF.

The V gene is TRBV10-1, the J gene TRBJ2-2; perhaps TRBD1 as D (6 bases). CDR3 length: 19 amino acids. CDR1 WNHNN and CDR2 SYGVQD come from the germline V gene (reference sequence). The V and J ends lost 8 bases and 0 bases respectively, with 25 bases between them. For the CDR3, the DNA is TGCGCCAGCGGTTCGGACAGAACGGACATCTATTCGAACACCGGGGAGCTGTTTTTT. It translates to CASGSDRTDIYSNTGELFF.

The CDR3 reads CASSTEHRLGGGYTF. The CDR3 DNA follows: TGTGCCAGCAGCACCGAGCACAGGCTCGGAGGTGGCTACACCTTC. The chain couples TRBV5-5 to TRBJ1-2; a possible D gene is TRBD1 (5 bases). Per germline, CDR1 SGHKS and CDR2 YYEKEE (reference sequence). V gave up 4 bases and J gave up 7 bases, with 20 bases separating them. CDR3 length: 15 residues.